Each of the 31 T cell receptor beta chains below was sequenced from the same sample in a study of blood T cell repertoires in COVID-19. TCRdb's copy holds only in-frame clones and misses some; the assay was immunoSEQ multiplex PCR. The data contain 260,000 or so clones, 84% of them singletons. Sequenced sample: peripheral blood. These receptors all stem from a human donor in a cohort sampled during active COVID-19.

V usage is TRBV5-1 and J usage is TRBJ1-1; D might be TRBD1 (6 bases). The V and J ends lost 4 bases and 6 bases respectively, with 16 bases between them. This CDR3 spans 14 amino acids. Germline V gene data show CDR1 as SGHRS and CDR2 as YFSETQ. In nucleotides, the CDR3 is TGCGCCAGCAGCGCACATACAGGGTACGCTGAAGCTTTCTTT. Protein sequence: CASSAHTGYAEAFF.

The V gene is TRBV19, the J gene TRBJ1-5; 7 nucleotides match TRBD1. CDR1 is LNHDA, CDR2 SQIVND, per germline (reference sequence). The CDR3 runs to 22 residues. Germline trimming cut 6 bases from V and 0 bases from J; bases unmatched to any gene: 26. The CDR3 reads CASSLVGTATLWGVYSNQPQHF. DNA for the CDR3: TGTGCCAGTAGCCTCGTGGGGACAGCTACTCTTTGGGGGGTATATAGCAATCAGCCCCAGCATTTT.

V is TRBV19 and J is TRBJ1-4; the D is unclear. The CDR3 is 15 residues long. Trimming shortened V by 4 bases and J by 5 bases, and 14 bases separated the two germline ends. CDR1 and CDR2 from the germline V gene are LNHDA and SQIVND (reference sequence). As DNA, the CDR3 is TGTGCCAGTAGTAAAGCGGCAGTGCTAAATGAAAAACTGTTTTTT. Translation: CASSKAAVLNEKLFF.

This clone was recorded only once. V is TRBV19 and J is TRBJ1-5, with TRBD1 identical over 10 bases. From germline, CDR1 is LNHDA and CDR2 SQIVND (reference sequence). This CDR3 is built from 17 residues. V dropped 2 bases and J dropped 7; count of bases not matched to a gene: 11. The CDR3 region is CASSIPRTGGVGQPQHF. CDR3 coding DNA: TGTGCCAGTAGTATACCCAGGACAGGGGGTGTTGGACAGCCCCAGCATTTT.

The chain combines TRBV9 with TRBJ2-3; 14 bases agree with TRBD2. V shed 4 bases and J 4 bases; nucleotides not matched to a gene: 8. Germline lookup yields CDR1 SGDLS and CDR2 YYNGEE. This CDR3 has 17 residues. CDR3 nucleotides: TGTGCCAGCAGCCCCCGAGGGACTAGCGGGAGTGCAGATACGCAGTATTTT. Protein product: CASSPRGTSGSADTQYF.

DNA of the CDR3: TGCAGCGTACACGCCCCATACACAGATACGCAGTATTTT. Its translation is CSVHAPYTDTQYF. The J gene is TRBJ2-3, the V gene TRBV29-1, with D unclear. Trimming took off 6 bases at V and 2 bases at J, with 12 bases between the two ends. Germline-derived CDR1 and CDR2 are SQVTM and ANQGSEA. The CDR3 contains 13 residues.

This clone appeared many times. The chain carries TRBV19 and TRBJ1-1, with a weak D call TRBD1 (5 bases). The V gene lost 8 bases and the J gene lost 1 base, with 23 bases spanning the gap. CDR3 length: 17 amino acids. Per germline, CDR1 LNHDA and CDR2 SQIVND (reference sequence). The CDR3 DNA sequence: TGTGCCAGTCGGTGGGGGGGAAAAGGGGTCGGGAACACTGAAGCTTTCTTT. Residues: CASRWGGKGVGNTEAFF.

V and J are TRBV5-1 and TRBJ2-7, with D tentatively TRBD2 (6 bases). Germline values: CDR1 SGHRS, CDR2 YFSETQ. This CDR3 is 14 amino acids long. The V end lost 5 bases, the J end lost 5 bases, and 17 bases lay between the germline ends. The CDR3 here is CASSSSGASNEQYF. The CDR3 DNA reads TGCGCCAGCAGTTCCTCGGGAGCCAGTAACGAGCAGTACTTC.

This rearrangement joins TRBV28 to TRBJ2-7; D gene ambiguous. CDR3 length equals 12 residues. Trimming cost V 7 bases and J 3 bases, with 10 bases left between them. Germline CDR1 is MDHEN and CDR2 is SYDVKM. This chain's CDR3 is CASKRERYEQYF. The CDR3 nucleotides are TGTGCCAGCAAGCGTGAGCGCTACGAGCAGTACTTC.

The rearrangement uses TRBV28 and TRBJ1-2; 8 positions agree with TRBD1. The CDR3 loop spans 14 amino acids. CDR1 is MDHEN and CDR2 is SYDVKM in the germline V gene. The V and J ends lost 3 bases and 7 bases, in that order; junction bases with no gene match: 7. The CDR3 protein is CASSFQGARVGYTF. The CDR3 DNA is TGTGCCAGCAGTTTTCAGGGGGCAAGGGTTGGCTACACCTTC.

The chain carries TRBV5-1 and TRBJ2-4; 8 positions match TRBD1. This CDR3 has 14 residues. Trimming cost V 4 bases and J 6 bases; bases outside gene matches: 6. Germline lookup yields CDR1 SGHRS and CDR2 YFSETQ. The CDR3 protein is CASSLTGVGNIQYF. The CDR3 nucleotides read TGCGCCAGCAGCCTGACAGGGGTCGGAAACATTCAGTACTTC.

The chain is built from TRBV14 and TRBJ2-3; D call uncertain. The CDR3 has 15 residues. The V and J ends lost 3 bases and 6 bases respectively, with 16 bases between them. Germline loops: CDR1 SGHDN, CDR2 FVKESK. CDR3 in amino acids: CASSQPIGLVDTQYF. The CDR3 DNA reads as TGTGCCAGCAGCCAGCCTATCGGTCTAGTCGATACGCAGTATTTT. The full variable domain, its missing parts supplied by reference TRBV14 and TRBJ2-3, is EAGVTQFPSHSVIEKGQTVTLRCDPISGHDNLYWYRRVMGKEIKFLLHFVKESKQDESGMPNNRFLAERTGGTYSTLKVQPAELEDSGVYFCASSQPIGLVDTQYFGPGTRLTVL.

The CDR3 protein is CASSIGGVRTGELFF. The CDR3 bases are TGTGCCAGTAGTATAGGCGGGGTCAGAACCGGGGAGCTGTTTTTT. The chain is built from TRBV19 and TRBJ2-2; maybe TRBD2 (6 bases). CDR1 is LNHDA, CDR2 SQIVND, per germline (reference sequence). The CDR3 is made up of 15 amino acids. V was cut by 1 base and J by 5 bases, with 11 bases left in between.

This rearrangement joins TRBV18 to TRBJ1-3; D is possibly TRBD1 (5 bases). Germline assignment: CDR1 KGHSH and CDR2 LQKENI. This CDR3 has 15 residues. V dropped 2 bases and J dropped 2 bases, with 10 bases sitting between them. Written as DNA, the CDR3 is TGTGCCAGCTCACCAAGTCCAGGGCCTGGAAACACCATATATTTT. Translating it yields CASSPSPGPGNTIYF.

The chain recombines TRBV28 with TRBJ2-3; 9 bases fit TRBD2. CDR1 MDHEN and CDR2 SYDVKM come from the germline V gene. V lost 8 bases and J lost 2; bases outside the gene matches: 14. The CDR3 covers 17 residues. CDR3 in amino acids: CASSVGELAGHTDTQYF. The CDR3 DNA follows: TGTGCCAGCTCCGTCGGGGAACTAGCGGGTCACACAGATACGCAGTATTTT.

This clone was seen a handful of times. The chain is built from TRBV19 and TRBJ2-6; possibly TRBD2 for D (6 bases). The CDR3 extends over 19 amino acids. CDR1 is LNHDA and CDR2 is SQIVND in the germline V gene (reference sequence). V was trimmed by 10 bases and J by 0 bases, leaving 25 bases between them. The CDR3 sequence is CATQVPLGGSTSGANVLTF. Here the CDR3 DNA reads TGTGCCACCCAAGTACCCCTGGGGGGAAGTACCTCTGGGGCCAACGTCCTGACTTTC.

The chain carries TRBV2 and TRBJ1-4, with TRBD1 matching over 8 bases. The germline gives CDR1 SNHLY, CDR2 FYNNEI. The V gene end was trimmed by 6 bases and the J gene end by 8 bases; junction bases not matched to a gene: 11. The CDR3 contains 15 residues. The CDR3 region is CASSRSPGQEEKLFF. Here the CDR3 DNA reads TGTGCCAGCAGCCGCTCCCCGGGACAGGAAGAAAAACTGTTTTTT.

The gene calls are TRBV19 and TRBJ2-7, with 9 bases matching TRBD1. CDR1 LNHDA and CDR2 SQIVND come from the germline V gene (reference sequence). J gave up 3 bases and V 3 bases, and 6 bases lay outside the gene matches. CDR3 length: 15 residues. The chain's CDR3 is CASSISGTGIYEQYF. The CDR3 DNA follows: TGTGCCAGTAGTATTTCGGGGACAGGGATCTACGAGCAGTACTTC.

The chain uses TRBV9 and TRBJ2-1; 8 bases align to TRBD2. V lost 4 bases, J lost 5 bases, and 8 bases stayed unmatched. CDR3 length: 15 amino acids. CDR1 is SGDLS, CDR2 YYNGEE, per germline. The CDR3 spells CASSLGGTSHNEQFF. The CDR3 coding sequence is TGTGCCAGCAGCTTAGGGGGGACTAGTCACAATGAGCAGTTCTTC.

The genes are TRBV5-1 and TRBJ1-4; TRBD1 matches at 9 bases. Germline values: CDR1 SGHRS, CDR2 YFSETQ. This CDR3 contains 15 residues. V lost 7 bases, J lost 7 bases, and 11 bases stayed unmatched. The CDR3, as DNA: TGCGCCAGCGCCCGGTCCGGGGGACAGGGTGAAAAACTGTTTTTT. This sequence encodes CASARSGGQGEKLFF.

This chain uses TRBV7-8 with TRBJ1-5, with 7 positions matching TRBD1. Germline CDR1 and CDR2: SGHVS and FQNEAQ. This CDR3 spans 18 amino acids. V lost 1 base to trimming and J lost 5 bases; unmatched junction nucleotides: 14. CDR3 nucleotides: TGTGCCAGCAGCTTAGTAGTATTAAGAGACAGGGAGGATCAGCCCCAGCATTTT. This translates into CASSLVVLRDREDQPQHF.

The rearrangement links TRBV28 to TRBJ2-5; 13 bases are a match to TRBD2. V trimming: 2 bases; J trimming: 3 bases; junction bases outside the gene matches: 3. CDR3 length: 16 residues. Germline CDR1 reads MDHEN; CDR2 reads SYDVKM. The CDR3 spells CASSLTGLAGKETQYF. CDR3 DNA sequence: TGTGCCAGCAGTTTAACGGGACTAGCGGGGAAAGAGACCCAGTACTTC. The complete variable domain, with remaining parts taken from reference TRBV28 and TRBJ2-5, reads DVKVTQSSRYLVKRTGEKVFLECVQDMDHENMFWYRQDPGLGLRLIYFSYDVKMKEKGDIPEGYSVSREKKERFSLILESASTNQTSMYLCASSLTGLAGKETQYFGPGTRLLVL.

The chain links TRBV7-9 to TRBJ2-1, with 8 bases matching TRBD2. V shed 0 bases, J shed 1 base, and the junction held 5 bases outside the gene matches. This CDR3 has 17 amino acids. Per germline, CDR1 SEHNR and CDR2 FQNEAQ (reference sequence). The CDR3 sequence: CASSLASGEWSYNEQFF. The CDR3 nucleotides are TGTGCCAGCAGCTTAGCTAGCGGGGAGTGGTCCTACAATGAGCAGTTCTTC. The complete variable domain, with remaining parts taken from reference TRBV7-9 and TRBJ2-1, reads DTGVSQNPRHKITKRGQNVTFRCDPISEHNRLYWYRQTLGQGPEFLTYFQNEAQLEKSRLLSDRFSAERPKGSFSTLEIQRTEQGDSAMYLCASSLASGEWSYNEQFFGPGTRLTVL.

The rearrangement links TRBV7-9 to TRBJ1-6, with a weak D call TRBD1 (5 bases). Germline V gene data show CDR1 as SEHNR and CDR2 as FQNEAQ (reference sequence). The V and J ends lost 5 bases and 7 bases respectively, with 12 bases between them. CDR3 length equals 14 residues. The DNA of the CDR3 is TGTGCCAGCAGCAAGCAGGGTGGCAATTCACCCCTCCACTTT. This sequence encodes CASSKQGGNSPLHF. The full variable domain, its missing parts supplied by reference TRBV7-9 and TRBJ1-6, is DTGVSQNPRHKITKRGQNVTFRCDPISEHNRLYWYRQTLGQGPEFLTYFQNEAQLEKSRLLSDRFSAERPKGSFSTLEIQRTEQGDSAMYLCASSKQGGNSPLHFGNGTRLTVT.

CDR3 amino acids: CASKGITHRDNTEAFF. Here the CDR3 DNA reads TGTGCCAGCAAAGGGATCACACACAGGGATAACACTGAAGCTTTCTTT. The genes are TRBV28 and TRBJ1-1; a possible D gene is TRBD1 (6 bases). V lost 7 bases and J 2 bases, leaving 20 bases between the germline ends. This CDR3 has 16 amino acids. Per the germline V gene, CDR1 is MDHEN and CDR2 is SYDVKM.

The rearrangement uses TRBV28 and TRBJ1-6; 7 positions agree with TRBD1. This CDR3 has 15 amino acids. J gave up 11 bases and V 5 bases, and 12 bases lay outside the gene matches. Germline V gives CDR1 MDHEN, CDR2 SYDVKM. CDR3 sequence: CASSPYRQGGTPLHF. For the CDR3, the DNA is TGTGCCAGCAGTCCATATCGACAGGGAGGAACACCCCTCCACTTT.

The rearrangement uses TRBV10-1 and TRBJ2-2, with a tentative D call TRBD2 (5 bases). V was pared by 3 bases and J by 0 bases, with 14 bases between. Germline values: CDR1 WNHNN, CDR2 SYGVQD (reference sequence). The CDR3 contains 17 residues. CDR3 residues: CASSDGLEAANTGELFF. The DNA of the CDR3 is TGCGCCAGCAGTGATGGTCTCGAAGCGGCGAACACCGGGGAGCTGTTTTTT.

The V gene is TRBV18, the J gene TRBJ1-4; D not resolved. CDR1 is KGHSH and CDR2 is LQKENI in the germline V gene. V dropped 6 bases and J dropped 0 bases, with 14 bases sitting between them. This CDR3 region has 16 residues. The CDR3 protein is CASSSEETPTNEKLFF. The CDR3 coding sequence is TGTGCCAGCTCGTCAGAAGAGACTCCAACTAATGAAAAACTGTTTTTT.

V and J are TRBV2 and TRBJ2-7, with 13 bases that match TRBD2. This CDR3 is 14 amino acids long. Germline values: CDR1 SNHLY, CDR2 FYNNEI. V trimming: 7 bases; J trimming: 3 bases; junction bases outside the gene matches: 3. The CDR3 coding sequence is TGTGCCAGCAAGGGACTAGCGGGATACTACGAGCAGTACTTC. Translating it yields CASKGLAGYYEQYF.

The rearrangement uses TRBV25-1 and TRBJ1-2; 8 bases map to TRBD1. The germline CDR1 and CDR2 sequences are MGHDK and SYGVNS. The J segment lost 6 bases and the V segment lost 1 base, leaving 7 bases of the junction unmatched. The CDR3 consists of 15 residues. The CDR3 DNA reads TGTGCCAGCAGTGAATCAGTGCAGGGGGCGCATGGCTACACCTTC. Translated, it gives CASSESVQGAHGYTF.

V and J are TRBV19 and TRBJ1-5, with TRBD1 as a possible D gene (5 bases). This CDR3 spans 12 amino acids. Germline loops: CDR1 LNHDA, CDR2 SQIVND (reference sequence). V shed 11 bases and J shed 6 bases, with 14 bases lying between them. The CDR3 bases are TGTGCCTCCGGGGGGGTAGGTCAGCCCCAGCATTTT. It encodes CASGGVGQPQHF. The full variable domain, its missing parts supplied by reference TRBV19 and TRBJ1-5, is DGGITQSPKYLFRKEGQNVTLSCEQNLNHDAMYWYRQDPGQGLRLIYYSQIVNDFQKGDIAEGYSVSREKKESFPLTVTSAQKNPTAFYLCASGGVGQPQHFGDGTRLSIL.